The T cell receptor beta chain described here comes from a study of T cells in Graves' hyperthyroidism and ophthalmopathy. Amplified regions were TCR beta CDR3 sequences from RNA transcripts. The HTBI primer set was used in a first-round RT-PCR of the TCR CDR3. TCRdb re-analysed the multiplex PCR reads in MiXCR, keeping a single row per CDR3 protein. The sample records fewer than 500,000 distinct CDR3 sequences, about 15% being singletons. This clonotype was recorded many times. The sample comprised blood. The receptor was isolated from a young man with Graves' ophthalmopathy.

CDR3 nucleotides: TGTGCCAGCTCACCACCCTCGCTTATAGCCGGGGAGCTGTTTTTT. Its protein is CASSPPSLIAGELFF. The chain uses TRBV18 and TRBJ2-2; D is unclear. Germline lookup yields CDR1 KGHSH and CDR2 LQKENI. Trimming stripped 0 bases from V and 6 bases from J, with 11 bases between. The CDR3 has 15 residues. Drawing the rest from reference TRBV18 and TRBJ2-2, the complete variable domain is NAGVMQNPRHLVRRRGQEARLRCSPMKGHSHVYWYRQLPEEGLKFMVYLQKENIIDESGMPKERFSAEFPKEGPSILRIQQVVRGDSAAYFCASSPPSLIAGELFFGEGSRLTVL.